This TCR beta chain was retrieved from a study of blood T cell repertoires in COVID-19. Study-wide context: From T cells, B-cell-depleted T cells, or PBMCs came the material, which was cDNA or gDNA.

This CDR3 contains 14 residues. Germline CDR1 is LNHDA and CDR2 is SQIVND (reference sequence). Trimming took 3 bases from V and 4 from J; bases not matched to a gene: 2. Assay used: immunoSEQ multiplex PCR; TCRdb lists only in-frame clones, some missing. This table has 100,000 or so clones, 70% to 90% appearing once. The chain has TRBV19 and TRBJ1-5; 8 bases are a match to TRBD1. The sequenced sample consisted of peripheral blood. The sequence came from a woman aged 70 to 79 with active or convalescent COVID-19. The CDR3 region has the DNA TGTGCCAGTAGTATGGACAGGGCGAATCAGCCCCAGCATTTT. This codes for CASSMDRANQPQHF.